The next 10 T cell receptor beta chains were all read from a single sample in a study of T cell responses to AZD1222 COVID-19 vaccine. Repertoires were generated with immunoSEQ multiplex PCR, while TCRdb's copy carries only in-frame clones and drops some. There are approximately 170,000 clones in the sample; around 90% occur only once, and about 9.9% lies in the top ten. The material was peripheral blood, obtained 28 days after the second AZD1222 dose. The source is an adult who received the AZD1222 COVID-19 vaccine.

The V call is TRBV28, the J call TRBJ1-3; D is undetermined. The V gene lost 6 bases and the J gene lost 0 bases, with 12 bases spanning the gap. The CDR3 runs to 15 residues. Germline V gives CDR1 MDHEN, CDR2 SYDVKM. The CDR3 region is CASRPFGGSGNTIYF. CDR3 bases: TGTGCCAGCAGGCCGTTCGGAGGCTCTGGAAACACCATATATTTT.

DNA of the CDR3: TGTGCCAGCAGCCAAATTCAATCTAGCAATCAGCCCCAGCATTTT. This gives the protein CASSQIQSSNQPQHF. The V and J genes are TRBV16 and TRBJ1-5, with D hard to call. V lost 2 bases and J lost 0, with 8 bases in between. This CDR3 has 15 amino acids. Germline CDR1 is KGHSY and CDR2 is FQNENV.

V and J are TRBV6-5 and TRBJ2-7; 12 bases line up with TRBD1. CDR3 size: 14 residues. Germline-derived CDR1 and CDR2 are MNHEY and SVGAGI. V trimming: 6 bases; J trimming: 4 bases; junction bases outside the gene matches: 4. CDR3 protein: CASSPGQGAYEQYF. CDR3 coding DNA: TGTGCCAGCAGCCCGGGACAGGGGGCTTACGAGCAGTACTTC.

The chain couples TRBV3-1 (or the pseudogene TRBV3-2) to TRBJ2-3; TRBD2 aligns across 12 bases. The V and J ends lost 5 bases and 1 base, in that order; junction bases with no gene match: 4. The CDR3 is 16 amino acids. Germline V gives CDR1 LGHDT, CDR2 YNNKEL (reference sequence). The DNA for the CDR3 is TGTGCCAGCAGCAAGAGACTAGCGGGAGGCACAGATACGCAGTATTTT. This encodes CASSKRLAGGTDTQYF.

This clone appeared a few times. CDR3 protein: CASSPLAGGASTDTQYF. In nucleotides, the CDR3 is TGTGCCAGCAGCCCACTAGCGGGGGGTGCTAGCACAGATACGCAGTATTTT. V is TRBV9 and J is TRBJ2-3; 12 bases are a match to TRBD2. Germline-derived CDR1 and CDR2 are SGDLS and YYNGEE. Losses at the gene ends were 4 bases for V and 0 bases for J; bases not matched to a gene: 6. The CDR3 is 17 residues long. Looking up the rest from reference TRBV9 and TRBJ2-3 gives the full variable domain: DSGVTQTPKHLITATGQRVTLRCSPRSGDLSVYWYQQSLDQGLQFLIQYYNGEERAKGNILERFSAQQFPDLHSELNLSSLELGDSALYFCASSPLAGGASTDTQYFGPGTRLTVL.

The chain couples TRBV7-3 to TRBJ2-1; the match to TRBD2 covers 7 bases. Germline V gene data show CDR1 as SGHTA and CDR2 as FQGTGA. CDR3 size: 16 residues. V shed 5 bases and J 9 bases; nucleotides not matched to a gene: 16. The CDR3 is CASSPQAASGFSEQFF. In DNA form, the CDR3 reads TGTGCCAGCAGCCCACAGGCGGCTAGCGGTTTCAGTGAGCAGTTCTTC.

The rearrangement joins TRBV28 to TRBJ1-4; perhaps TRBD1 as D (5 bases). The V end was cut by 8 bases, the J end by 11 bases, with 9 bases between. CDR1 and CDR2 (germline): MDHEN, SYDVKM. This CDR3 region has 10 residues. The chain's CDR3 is CASGGVKLFF. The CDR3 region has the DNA TGTGCCAGCGGGGGGGTGAAACTGTTTTTT.

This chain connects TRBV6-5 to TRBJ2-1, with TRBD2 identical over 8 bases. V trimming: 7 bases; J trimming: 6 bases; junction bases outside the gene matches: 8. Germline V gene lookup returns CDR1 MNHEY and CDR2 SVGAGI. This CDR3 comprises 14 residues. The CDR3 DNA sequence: TGTGCCAGCAAACGGGGGGGCCTCGTCAATGAGCAGTTCTTC. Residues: CASKRGGLVNEQFF.

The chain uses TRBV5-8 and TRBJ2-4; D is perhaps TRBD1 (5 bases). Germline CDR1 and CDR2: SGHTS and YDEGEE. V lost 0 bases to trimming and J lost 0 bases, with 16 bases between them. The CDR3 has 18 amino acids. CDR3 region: CASSLENWGVGAKNIQYF. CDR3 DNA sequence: TGTGCCAGCAGCTTGGAAAATTGGGGCGTAGGAGCCAAAAACATTCAGTACTTC.

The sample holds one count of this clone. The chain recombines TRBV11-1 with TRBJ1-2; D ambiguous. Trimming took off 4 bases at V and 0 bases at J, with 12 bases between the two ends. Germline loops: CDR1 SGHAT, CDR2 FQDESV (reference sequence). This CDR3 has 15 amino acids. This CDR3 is CASSSAGRSNYGYTF. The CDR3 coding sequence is TGTGCCAGCAGCTCCGCAGGCCGCTCTAACTATGGCTACACCTTC.